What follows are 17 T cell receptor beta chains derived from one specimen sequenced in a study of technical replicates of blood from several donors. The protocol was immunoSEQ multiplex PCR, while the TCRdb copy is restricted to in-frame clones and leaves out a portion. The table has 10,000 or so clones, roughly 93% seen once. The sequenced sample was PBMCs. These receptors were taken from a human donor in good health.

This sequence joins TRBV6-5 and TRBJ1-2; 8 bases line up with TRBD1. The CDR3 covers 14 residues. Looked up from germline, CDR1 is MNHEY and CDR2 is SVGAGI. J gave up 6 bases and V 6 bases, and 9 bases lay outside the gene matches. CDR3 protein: CASSISGGIDGYTF. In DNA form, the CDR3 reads TGTGCCAGCAGCATCTCAGGGGGCATTGATGGCTACACCTTC.

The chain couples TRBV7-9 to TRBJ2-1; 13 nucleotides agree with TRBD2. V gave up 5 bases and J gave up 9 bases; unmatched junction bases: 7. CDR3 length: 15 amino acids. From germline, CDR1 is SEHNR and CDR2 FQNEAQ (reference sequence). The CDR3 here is CASSILAGGPGEQFF. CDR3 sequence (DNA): TGTGCCAGCAGCATACTAGCGGGAGGGCCAGGTGAGCAGTTCTTC.

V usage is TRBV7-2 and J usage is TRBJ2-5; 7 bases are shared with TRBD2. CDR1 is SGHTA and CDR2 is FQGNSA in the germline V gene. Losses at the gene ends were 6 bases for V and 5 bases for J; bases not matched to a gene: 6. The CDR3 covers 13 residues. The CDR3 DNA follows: TGTGCCAGCAGGTCTGCGGGGGTCGAGACCCAGTACTTC. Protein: CASRSAGVETQYF. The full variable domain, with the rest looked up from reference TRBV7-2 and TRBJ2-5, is GAGVSQSPSNKVTEKGKDVELRCDPISGHTALYWYRQSLGQGLEFLIYFQGNSAPDKSGLPSDRFSAERTGGSVSTLTIQRTQQEDSAVYLCASRSAGVETQYFGPGTRLLVL.

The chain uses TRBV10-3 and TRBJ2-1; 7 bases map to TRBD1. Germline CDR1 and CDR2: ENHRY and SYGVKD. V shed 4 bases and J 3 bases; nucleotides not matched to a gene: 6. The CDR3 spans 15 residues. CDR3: CAISGGQNNYNEQFF. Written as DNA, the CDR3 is TGTGCCATCAGTGGGGGACAGAATAACTACAATGAGCAGTTCTTC.

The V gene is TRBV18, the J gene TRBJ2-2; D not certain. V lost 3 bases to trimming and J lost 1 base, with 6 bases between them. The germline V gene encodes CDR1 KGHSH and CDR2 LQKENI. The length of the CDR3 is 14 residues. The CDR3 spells CASSPQENTGELFF. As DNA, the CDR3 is TGTGCCAGCTCACCTCAGGAGAACACCGGGGAGCTGTTTTTT.

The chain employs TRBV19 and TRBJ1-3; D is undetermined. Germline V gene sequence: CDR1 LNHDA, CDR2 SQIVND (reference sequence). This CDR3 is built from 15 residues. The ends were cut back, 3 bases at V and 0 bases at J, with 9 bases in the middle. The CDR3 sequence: CASSIIKSSGNTIYF. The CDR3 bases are TGTGCCAGTAGTATCATCAAGAGCTCTGGAAACACCATATATTTT.

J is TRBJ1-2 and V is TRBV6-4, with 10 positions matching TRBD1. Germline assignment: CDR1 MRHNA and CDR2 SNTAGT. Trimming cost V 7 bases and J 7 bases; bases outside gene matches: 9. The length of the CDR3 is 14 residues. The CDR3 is CASKAGQGVGGYTF. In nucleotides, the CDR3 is TGTGCCAGCAAGGCCGGACAGGGGGTAGGTGGCTACACCTTC.

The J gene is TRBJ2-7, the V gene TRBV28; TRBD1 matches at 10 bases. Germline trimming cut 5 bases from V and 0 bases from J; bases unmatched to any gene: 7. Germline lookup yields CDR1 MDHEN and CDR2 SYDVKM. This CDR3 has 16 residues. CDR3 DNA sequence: TGTGCCAGCAGTGGGGGGGACAGGGGAAGCTCCTACGAGCAGTACTTC. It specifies CASSGGDRGSSYEQYF.

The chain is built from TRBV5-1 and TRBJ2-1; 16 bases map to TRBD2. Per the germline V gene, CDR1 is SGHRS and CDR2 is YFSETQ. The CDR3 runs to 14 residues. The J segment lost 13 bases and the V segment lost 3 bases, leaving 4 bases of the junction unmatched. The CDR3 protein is CASSWGLAGGYQFF. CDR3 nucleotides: TGCGCCAGCAGCTGGGGACTAGCGGGGGGGTATCAGTTCTTC.

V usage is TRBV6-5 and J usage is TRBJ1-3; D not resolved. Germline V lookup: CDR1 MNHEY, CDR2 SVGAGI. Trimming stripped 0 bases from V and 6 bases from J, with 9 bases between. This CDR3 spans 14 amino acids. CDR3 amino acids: CASSYSELENTIYF. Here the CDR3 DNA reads TGTGCCAGCAGTTACTCGGAGTTGGAAAACACCATATATTTT.

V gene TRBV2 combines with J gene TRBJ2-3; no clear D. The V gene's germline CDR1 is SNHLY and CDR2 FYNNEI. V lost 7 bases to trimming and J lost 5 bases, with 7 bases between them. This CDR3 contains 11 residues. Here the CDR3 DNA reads TGTGCCAGCAACTACCAAGATACGCAGTATTTT. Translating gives CASNYQDTQYF.

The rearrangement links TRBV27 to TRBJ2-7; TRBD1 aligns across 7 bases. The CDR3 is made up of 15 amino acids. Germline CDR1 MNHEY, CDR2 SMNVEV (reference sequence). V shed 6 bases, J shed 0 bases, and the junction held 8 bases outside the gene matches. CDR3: CASRFPSGGSYEQYF. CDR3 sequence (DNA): TGTGCCAGCAGGTTCCCCTCAGGGGGCTCCTACGAGCAGTACTTC.

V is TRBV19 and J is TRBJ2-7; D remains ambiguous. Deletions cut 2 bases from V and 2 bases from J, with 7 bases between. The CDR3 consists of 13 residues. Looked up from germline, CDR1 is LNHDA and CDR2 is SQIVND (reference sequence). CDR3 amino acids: CASSISVTYEQYF. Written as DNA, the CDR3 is TGTGCCAGTAGTATAAGCGTAACCTACGAGCAGTACTTC.

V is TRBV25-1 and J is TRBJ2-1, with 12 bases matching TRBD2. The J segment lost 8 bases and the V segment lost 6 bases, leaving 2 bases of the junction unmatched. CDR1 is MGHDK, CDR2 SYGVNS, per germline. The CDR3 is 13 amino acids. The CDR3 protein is CASRLAGGDEQFF. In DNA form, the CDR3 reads TGTGCCAGCAGACTAGCGGGAGGCGATGAGCAGTTCTTC.

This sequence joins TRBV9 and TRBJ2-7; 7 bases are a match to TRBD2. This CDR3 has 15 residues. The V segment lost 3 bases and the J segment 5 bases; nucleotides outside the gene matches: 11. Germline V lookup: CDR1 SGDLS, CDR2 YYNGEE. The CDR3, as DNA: TGTGCCAGCAGCGAGGGTGGCGGGAGAGAACACGAGCAGTACTTC. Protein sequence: CASSEGGGREHEQYF.

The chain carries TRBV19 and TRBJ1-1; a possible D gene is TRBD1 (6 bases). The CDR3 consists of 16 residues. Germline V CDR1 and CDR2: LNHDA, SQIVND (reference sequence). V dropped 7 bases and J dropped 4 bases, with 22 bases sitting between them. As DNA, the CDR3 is TGTGCCAGTAATCGACAAGCCGGGCAGGGGAGCACTGAAGCTTTCTTT. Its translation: CASNRQAGQGSTEAFF.

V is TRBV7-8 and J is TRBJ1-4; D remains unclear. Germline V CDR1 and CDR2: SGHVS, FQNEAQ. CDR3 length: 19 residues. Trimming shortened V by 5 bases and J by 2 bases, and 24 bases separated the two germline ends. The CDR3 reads CASSPSLYRGQATNEKLFF. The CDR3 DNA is TGTGCCAGCAGCCCCTCGTTGTATCGTGGGCAAGCTACTAATGAAAAACTGTTTTTT.